The clone carrying this T cell receptor (beta chain) was recorded many times. Its specificity is unknown. The data were obtained in a study of blood T cells in healthy people across ages. Study-wide background: With template switching, about one barcoded beta molecule was captured per two T cells.

Study-level results: Because donor CMV status was unknown, expanded clonotype changes were possibly confounded. Significant beta diversity loss was already apparent by age approximately 40, declining roughly linearly. Diversity of TCR beta correlated strongly with naive T cell percentage.

The V and J ends lost 1 base and 6 bases respectively, with 8 bases between them. The CDR3 has 13 amino acids. Germline CDR1 SGHTA, CDR2 FQGNSA. It was with a sample-barcoded 5' primer and a J-beta primer mix that a second PCR of about 7 to 12 cycles was run. TCRdb re-derived calls from the 5' RACE reads in MiXCR, one entry per CDR3 protein. The sample contains roughly 650,000 distinct CDR3 sequences, approximately 30% of which appear only once. The rearrangement joins TRBV7-2 to TRBJ2-3; D not certain. This TCR was sampled from a woman older than 75 in good health. Sequenced: blood. CDR3 loop: CASSLVGSDTQYF. The CDR3 bases are TGTGCCAGCAGCTTAGTAGGGTCGGATACGCAGTATTTT.